A selection of T cell receptor beta chains follows, all from one sample in a study of CD8+CD57+ T cells in acquired aplastic anemia. TCRdb fed the reads into MiXCR, producing one record per CDR3 protein. Of about 200,000 distinct CDR3 sequences detected, approximately 60% appear once; the ten largest clones hold roughly 62%. Source material: sorted CD4+, CD8+, or CD8+CD57+ T cells (not recorded which) from PBMCs. The receptors derive from a human donor with aplastic anemia. CDR3s include the opening cysteine and the closing phenylalanine or tryptophan. D genes are given only for firm matches. Size is stated for part of the rows, as once, few or many counts, or as a class when the clone is expanded.

>TRBV5-1|TRBJ2-1|-|-
TGCGCCAGCAGCTTGGCATCGGCAGGGACCTACAATGAGCAGTTCTTC
CASSLASAGTYNEQFF
>TRBV10-3|TRBJ2-1|TRBD2|-
TGTGCCATCAGGGCGGGACTACAATACAATGAGCAGTTCTTC
CAIRAGLQYNEQFF
>TRBV7-9|TRBJ1-2|-|few
TGTGCCAACAGCTTATGGGGGGAAGGCTACACCTTC
CANSLWGEGYTF
>TRBV7-6|TRBJ2-3|TRBD1|-
TGTGCCAGCAGCTTAAAGACCACAGGGGCAGATACGCAGTATTTT
CASSLKTTGADTQYF
>TRBV20-1|TRBJ1-1|-|-
TGCAGTGCTACCACAGGTCCCGGTGAAGCTTTCTTT
CSATTGPGEAFF
>TRBV9|TRBJ2-7|TRBD1|many
TGTGCCAGCAGCGCCGCCGGGACAGGGAATTACGAGCAGTACTTC
CASSAAGTGNYEQYF
>TRBV25-1|TRBJ2-7|-|-
TGTGCCAGCAGTGCCCGGGACTTAGTGTACGATGAGCAGTACTTC
CASSARDLVYDEQYF
>TRBV2|TRBJ2-5|-|few
TGTGCCAGCAGTGGTCAGCGGGACCAAGAGACCCAGTACTTC
CASSGQRDQETQYF
>TRBV10-3|TRBJ2-3|-|-
TGTGCCATCAGTGAGGGGATCCCAGATACGCAGTATTTT
CAISEGIPDTQYF
>TRBV2|TRBJ2-2|-|-
TGTGCCAGCAGTGAGTCGTGGACCACGAACACCGGGGAGCTGTTTTTT
CASSESWTTNTGELFF
>TRBV20-1|TRBJ2-7|-|-
TGCAGTGCTAGAGATTCCCGGGTCTACGAGCAGTACTTC
CSARDSRVYEQYF
>TRBV12-3/TRBV12-4|TRBJ2-5|-|-
TGTGCCAGCAGTTCAACCAGGGGTTTGAAGACCCAGTACTTC
CASSSTRGLKTQYF
>TRBV6-2/TRBV6-3|TRBJ1-1|-|-
TGTGCCAGCAGACCCGGGATAGCGGGGGGGCAAAGGTACAATGAAGCTTTCTTT
CASRPGIAGGQRYNEAFF
>TRBV4-2|TRBJ2-1|TRBD2|-
TGTGCCAGCAGTAGGGGTGCGGGAGGGGCAAGCTCCTACAATGAGCAGTTCTTC
CASSRGAGGASSYNEQFF
>TRBV19|TRBJ2-7|TRBD1|-
TGTGCCAGTAGTATGGGGACAGGGCGCTTCGAGCAGTACTTC
CASSMGTGRFEQYF
>TRBV7-9|TRBJ1-6|TRBD1|-
TGTGCCAGCACCCAGGGACAGGGGATGGCACCCCTCCACTTT
CASTQGQGMAPLHF
>TRBV15|TRBJ2-5|TRBD1|-
TGTGCCACCAGCAGCTCCAGGTCGGGACAGGAGGGAGAGACCCAGTACTTC
CATSSSRSGQEGETQYF
>TRBV2|TRBJ1-2|-|-
TGTGCCAGCAGTTCCCCAGGGAGGGGCTACACCTTC
CASSSPGRGYTF
>TRBV4-3|TRBJ2-4|TRBD2|-
TGCGCCAGCAGCCAAGATCGACTAGCGGGGAAAAACATTCAGTACTTC
CASSQDRLAGKNIQYF
>TRBV5-4|TRBJ1-2|-|-
TGTGCCAGCAGCCCAGGGTACGACTATGGCTACATCTTC
CASSPGYDYGYIF
>TRBV2|TRBJ2-7|TRBD2|-
TGTGCCAGCAGTGAGTGGACTAGCGGGACCTCCTACGAGCAGTACTTC
CASSEWTSGTSYEQYF
>TRBV20-1|TRBJ2-7|-|-
TGCAGTGCTAGGGACCCCCTCGAGCAGTACTTC
CSARDPLEQYF
>TRBV7-8|TRBJ1-2|TRBD1|-
TGTGCCAGCAGCGGACAGGGGTTTAACTATGGCTACACCTTC
CASSGQGFNYGYTF
>TRBV15|TRBJ2-6|-|-
TGTGCCACCAGCAGAACCCACGGACAGTTCTCTGGGGCCAACGTCCTGACTTTC
CATSRTHGQFSGANVLTF
>TRBV15|TRBJ2-7|-|-
TGTGCCACCAGCAGAGCGTACAACGAGCAGTACTTC
CATSRAYNEQYF
>TRBV29-1|TRBJ1-2|TRBD1|-
TGCAGCGTAACCGACAGGGATTATGGCTACACCTTC
CSVTDRDYGYTF
>TRBV10-1|TRBJ1-1|TRBD1|-
TGCGCCAGCAGTCCCGGGACAGGGTCGGACACTGAAGCTCTCTTT
CASSPGTGSDTEALF
>TRBV20-1|TRBJ1-1|TRBD1|-
TGCAGTGCTAGAGATGAGTCCAGGGGGATCTCCACTGAAGCTTTCTTT
CSARDESRGISTEAFF
>TRBV6-1|TRBJ2-2|-|-
TGTGCCAGCATGAGTGGCACCGGGGAGCTGTTTTTT
CASMSGTGELFF
>TRBV10-3|TRBJ2-7|-|once
TGTGCCAGCACCGGGAAGGGGGAGCAGTACTTC
CASTGKGEQYF
>TRBV5-1|TRBJ2-7|TRBD2|many
TGTGCCAGCAGCTTATCGGGGGGGGGGGCCTCCTACGAGCAGTACTTC
CASSLSGGGASYEQYF
>TRBV5-1|TRBJ1-6|-|few
TGCGCCAGCAGCTTGGTCCCGGGGACGAGCTCCTATAATTCACCCCTCCACTTT
CASSLVPGTSSYNSPLHF
>TRBV7-3|TRBJ1-1|-|-
TGTGCCAGCAGCTCAGACCAGGGGTTGGACACTGAAGCTTTCTTT
CASSSDQGLDTEAFF
>TRBV7-9|TRBJ2-7|TRBD2|-
TGTGCCAGCAGCTACCTCAGCGGGAGGAATGGCGAGCAGTATTTC
CASSYLSGRNGEQYF
>TRBV7-2|TRBJ2-7|-|-
TGTGCCAGCAGCTTAAGGCGGGAATCCTACGAGCAGTACTTC
CASSLRRESYEQYF
>TRBV7-9|TRBJ2-5|TRBD2|-
TGTGCCAGCAGCTTTGGGACTAGCGGGAGGAGGGAAGAGACCCAGTACTTC
CASSFGTSGRREETQYF
>TRBV14|TRBJ1-2|-|-
TGTGCCAGCAGCCAAGATCTATCGTATGGCTACACCTTC
CASSQDLSYGYTF
>TRBV7-8|TRBJ2-7|-|-
TGTGCCAGCAGCTCCCGGAAGGTCTCCTACGAGCAGTACTTC
CASSSRKVSYEQYF
>TRBV20-1|TRBJ1-1|-|-
TGCAGTGCCATCGGACAGCCAGACACTGAAGCTTTCTTT
CSAIGQPDTEAFF
>TRBV7-9|TRBJ1-2|-|-
TGTGCCAGCAGCTTTGGGGACTATGGCTACACCTTC
CASSFGDYGYTF
>TRBV7-9|TRBJ1-1|-|many
TGTGCCAGCAGCTTAACATCGGGACAAGCTTTCTTT
CASSLTSGQAFF
>TRBV9|TRBJ1-2|-|-
TGTGCCAGCAGCGAGTCAGGGGCTCAGAACTATGGCTACACCTTC
CASSESGAQNYGYTF
>TRBV7-3|TRBJ2-2|-|-
TGTGCCAGCTTGGGGGGGGGCACCACCGGGGAGCTGTTTTTT
CASLGGGTTGELFF
>TRBV7-9|TRBJ1-4|TRBD1|-
TGTGCCAGCAGCCTTACAGGGGCTGGAGAAAAACTGTTTTTT
CASSLTGAGEKLFF
>TRBV27|TRBJ2-3|-|many
TGTGCCAGCGGGTCTGCCGGGTCTAGCACAGATACGCAGTATTTT
CASGSAGSSTDTQYF
>TRBV7-6|TRBJ2-3|-|few
TGTGCCAGCAGCTCCCCGTCGGTAGATACGCAGTATTTT
CASSSPSVDTQYF
>TRBV27|TRBJ2-7|-|many
TGTGCCAGCATGAGGGGGTTCGAGCAGTACTTC
CASMRGFEQYF
>TRBV24-1|TRBJ2-7|-|-
TGTGCCACCAGTGATCCCTCAGTCTACGAGCAGTACTTC
CATSDPSVYEQYF
>TRBV7-8|TRBJ2-7|-|-
TGTGCCAGCAGCTTAGGTGTCCGTTCCTACGAGCAGTACTTC
CASSLGVRSYEQYF
>TRBV2|TRBJ1-2|-|few
TGTGCCAGCAGGCCCAGGGGAAGAAACTATGGCTACACCTTC
CASRPRGRNYGYTF
>TRBV19|TRBJ1-6|TRBD1|many
TGTGCCAGTAGTATAATGACAGGGGTGGGGTCACCCCTCCACTTT
CASSIMTGVGSPLHF
>TRBV20-1|TRBJ2-1|-|-
TGCAGTGCTTTCCGGGCCCCCGGCTACAATGAGCAGTTCTTC
CSAFRAPGYNEQFF
>TRBV7-2|TRBJ1-5|-|-
TGTGCCAGCAGCTTAGGTCCAGGCAATCAGCCCCAGCATTTT
CASSLGPGNQPQHF
>TRBV7-3|TRBJ2-5|-|-
TGTGCCAGCAGCCAGACAGAACAAGAGACCCAGTACTTC
CASSQTEQETQYF
>TRBV27|TRBJ2-7|-|few
TGTGCCAGCAGCCCCGGGACACGTCCCTACGAGCAGTACTTC
CASSPGTRPYEQYF
>TRBV5-1|TRBJ2-2|-|-
TGTGCCAGCAGCTTTGGGCAGGGTTGGTGGGCCGGGGAGCTGTTTTTT
CASSFGQGWWAGELFF
>TRBV7-3|TRBJ2-3|TRBD1|-
TGTGCCAGCAGCTCCCGACAGGGAATGGCAGATACGCAGTATTTT
CASSSRQGMADTQYF
>TRBV20-1|TRBJ2-1|-|few
TGCAGTGCCAGACAGACAACCAAAAATGAGCAGTTCTTC
CSARQTTKNEQFF
>TRBV6-5|TRBJ2-7|-|-
TGTGCCAGCGGAGAAACCTACGAGCAGTACTTC
CASGETYEQYF
>TRBV7-3|TRBJ2-5|TRBD2|-
TGTGCCAGCAGCTTAACTGTCGGAGGCGGGAGTGAGACCCAGTACTTC
CASSLTVGGGSETQYF